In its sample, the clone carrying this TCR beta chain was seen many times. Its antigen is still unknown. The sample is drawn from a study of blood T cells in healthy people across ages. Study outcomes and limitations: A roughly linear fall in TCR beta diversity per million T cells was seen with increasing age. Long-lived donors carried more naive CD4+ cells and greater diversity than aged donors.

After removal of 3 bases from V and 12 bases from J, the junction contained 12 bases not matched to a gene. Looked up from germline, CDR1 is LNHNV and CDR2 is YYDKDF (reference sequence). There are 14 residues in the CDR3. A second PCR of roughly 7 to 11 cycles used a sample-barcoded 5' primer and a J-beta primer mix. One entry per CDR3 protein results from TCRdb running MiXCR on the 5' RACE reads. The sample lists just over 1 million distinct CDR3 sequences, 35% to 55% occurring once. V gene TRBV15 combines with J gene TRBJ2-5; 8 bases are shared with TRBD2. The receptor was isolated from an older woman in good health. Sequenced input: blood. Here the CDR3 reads CATSSTSGASLEYF. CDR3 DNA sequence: TGTGCCACCAGCAGTACTAGCGGCGCAAGCCTAGAGTACTTC.